The entry below describes one T cell receptor (beta chain). This clonotype turned up a few times. It lacks a known antigen. It has no much larger one-base neighbor in the sample; base qualities were not kept. CDR1 and CDR2, looked up from the germline V gene (reference sequence), are MNHEY and SMNVEV. The CDR3 sequence holds 16 residues, the cysteine and phenylalanine included. CDR3 DNA only is kept here, 48 bases in frame from base 1. V was cut back by 0 bases and J by 1 base, leaving a gap of 10 bases between them. The library was obtained by 5' RACE. Sequencer: Illumina HiSeq 2000. Template switching introduced a universal primer binding site; the final cDNA contained a unique molecular identifier, enabling accurate counting of TCR cDNA molecules. Specific primers in the conserved constant-segment region were used to synthesize first-strand cDNA for the TCR alpha and beta chains. To control for contamination, every cDNA library carried two barcodes: a SMART-Mk sample barcode plus Illumina barcodes. TruSeq adapter sequences, together with Illumina sample barcodes, were added in two successive PCR steps. TCR alpha and beta cDNA libraries were sequenced on the Illumina HiSeq platform with custom primers. Concerning the study's data processing: MiGEC processed the raw reads to extract unique molecular identifiers, while MiXCR was used to determine the CDR3 positions. Recombination models were inferred per individual with the repgenHMM and IGoR tools using an EM algorithm. Shared clonotypes were analyzed with the tcR package in R, and sharing was normalized by the product of cloneset sizes. To study raw recombination free of thymic and clonal selection effects, out-of-frame nonproductive sequences were analyzed. TCRdb reworked the public reads: Q25 trimming with fastp, MiXCR clone assembly, productive beta chains retained. Every CDR3 protein is listed once, alongside the most common genes and DNA of its rows. The V and J calls were determined by TCRdb, not by the authors. The sample records roughly 1,500,000 distinct CDR3 sequences, about 32% of which are singletons. The ten largest clones capture under 0.35% of the sample.

The entry originates in a study of identical twins (TCRdb year 2016). Study-wide context: The study deep-sequenced TCR alpha and beta repertoires from monozygotic twins, unrelated adults of various ages and cord blood to test whether fetal clonotypes persist. To rule out contamination, replicate twin experiments were performed at different times with different library preparation protocols. The full study reports these points: Compared with coincidental sharing between unrelated individuals, an excess of low generation-probability sequences was observed among out-of-frame TCR alpha sequences shared between twins. Abundant cord blood beta clonotypes carried fewer insertions; young adult naive repertoires showed a weaker similar trend, while memory repertoires showed none. In monozygotic twins, out-of-frame TCR alpha sharing was systematically underestimated by recombination models, although the models agreed with sharing between unrelated individuals. Zero-insertion analyses could be partly confounded by invariant T cells such as MAIT and iNKT, though diverse VJ usage argued against such confounding for most clonotypes. The excess sharing between twins in beta out-of-frame sequences was weaker because fewer shared sequences reduced the signal-to-noise ratio. Conclusions relied on cross-sectional statistical analysis, since the same donors could not be followed over many years.

All donors were healthy Caucasians. Here the chain combines TRBV27 and TRBJ1-5; TRBD1 could be the D gene, as 5 bases match. Sequencing was carried out using cord blood. The sequence was collected from a newborn girl in good health. Here the CDR3 is given as CASSLSPGASNQPQHF. The nucleotides are TGTGCCAGCAGTTTATCGCCCGGGGCGAGCAATCAGCCCCAGCATTTT.